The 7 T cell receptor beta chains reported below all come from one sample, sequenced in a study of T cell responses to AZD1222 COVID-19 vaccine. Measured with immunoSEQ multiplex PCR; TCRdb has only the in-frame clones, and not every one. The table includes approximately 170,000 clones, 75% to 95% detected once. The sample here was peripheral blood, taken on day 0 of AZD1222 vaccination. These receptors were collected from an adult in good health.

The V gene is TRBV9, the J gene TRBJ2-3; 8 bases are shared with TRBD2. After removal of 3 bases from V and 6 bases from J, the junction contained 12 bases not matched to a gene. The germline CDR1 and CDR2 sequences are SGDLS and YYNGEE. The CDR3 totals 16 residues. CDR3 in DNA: TGTGCCAGCAGCGCCGAGATTGGCGGGGGGCGGGATACGCAGTATTTT. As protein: CASSAEIGGGRDTQYF.

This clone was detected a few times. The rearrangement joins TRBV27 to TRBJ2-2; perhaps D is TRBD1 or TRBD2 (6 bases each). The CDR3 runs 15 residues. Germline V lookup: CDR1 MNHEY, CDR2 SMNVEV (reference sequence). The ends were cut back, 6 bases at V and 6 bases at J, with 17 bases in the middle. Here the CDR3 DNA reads TGTGCCAGCAGGGTAGGGGGGAACGCTCCCGGGGAGCTGTTTTTT. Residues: CASRVGGNAPGELFF.

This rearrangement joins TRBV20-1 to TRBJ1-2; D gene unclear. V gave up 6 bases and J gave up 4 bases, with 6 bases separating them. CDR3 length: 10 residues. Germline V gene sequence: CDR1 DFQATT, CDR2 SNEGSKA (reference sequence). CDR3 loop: CSADSYGYTF. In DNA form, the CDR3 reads TGCAGTGCAGACTCCTATGGCTACACCTTC.

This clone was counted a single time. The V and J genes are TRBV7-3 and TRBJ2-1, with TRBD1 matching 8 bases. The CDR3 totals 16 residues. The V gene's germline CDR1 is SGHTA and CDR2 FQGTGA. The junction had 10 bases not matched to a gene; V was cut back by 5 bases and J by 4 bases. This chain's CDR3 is CASSARGPGGYNEQFF. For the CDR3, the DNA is TGTGCCAGCAGCGCCAGGGGGCCTGGAGGGTACAATGAGCAGTTCTTC.

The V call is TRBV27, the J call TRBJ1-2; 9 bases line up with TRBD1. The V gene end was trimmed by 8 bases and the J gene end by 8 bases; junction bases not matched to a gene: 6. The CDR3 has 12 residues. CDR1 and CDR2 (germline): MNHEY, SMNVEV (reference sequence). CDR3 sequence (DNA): TGTGCCAGCCGGACAGGGGCGAGGGGCTACACCTTC. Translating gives CASRTGARGYTF.

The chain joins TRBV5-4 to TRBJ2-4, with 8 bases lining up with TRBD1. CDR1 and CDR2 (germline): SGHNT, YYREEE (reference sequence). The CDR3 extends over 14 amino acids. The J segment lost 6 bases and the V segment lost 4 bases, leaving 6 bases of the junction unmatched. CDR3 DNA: TGTGCCAGCAGCGTGGACAGGGCGGTAAACATTCAGTACTTC. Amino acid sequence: CASSVDRAVNIQYF.

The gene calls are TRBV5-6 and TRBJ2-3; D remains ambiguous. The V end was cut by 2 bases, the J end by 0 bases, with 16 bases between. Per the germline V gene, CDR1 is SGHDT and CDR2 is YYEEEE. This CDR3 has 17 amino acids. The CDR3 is CASSFDGKFSSTDTQYF. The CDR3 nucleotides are TGTGCCAGCAGCTTCGATGGCAAATTTTCTAGCACAGATACGCAGTATTTT.